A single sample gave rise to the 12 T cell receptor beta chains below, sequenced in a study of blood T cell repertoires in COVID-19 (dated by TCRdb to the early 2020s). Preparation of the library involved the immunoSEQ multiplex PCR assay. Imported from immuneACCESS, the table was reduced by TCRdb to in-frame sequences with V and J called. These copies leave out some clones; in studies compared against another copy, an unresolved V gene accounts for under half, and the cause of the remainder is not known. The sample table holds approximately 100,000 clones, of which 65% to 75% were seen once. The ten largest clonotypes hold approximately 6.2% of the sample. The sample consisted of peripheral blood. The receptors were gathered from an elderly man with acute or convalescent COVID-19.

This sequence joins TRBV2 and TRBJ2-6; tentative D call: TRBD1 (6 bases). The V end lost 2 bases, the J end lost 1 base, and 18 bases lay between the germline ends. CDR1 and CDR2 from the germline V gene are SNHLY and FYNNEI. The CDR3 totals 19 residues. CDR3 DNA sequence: TGTGCCAGCAGTGAAATACAGGGAAGACTGGTATCTGGGGCCAACGTCCTGACTTTC. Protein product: CASSEIQGRLVSGANVLTF.

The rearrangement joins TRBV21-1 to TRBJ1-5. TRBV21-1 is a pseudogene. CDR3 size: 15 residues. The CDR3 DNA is TGTGCCAGCGACTCCGGGCGCGGGGGCAATCAGCCCCAGCATTTT. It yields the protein CASDSGRGGNQPQHF.

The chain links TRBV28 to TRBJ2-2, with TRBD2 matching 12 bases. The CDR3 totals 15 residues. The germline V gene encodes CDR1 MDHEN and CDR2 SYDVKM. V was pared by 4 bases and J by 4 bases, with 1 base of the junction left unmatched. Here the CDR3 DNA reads TGTGCCAGCAGTTCACTAGCGGGGGGCACCGGGGAGCTGTTTTTT. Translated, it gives CASSSLAGGTGELFF.

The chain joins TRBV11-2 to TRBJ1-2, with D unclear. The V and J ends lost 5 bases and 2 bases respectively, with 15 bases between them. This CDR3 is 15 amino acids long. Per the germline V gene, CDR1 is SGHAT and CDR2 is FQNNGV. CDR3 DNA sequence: TGTGCCAGCAGCCGAATTGCAACAGTAAACTATGGCTACACCTTC. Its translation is CASSRIATVNYGYTF.

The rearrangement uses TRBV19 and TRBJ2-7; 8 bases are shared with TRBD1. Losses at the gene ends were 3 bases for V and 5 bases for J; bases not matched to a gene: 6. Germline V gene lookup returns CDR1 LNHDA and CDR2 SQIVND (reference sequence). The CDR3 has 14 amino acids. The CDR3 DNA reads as TGTGCCAGTAGTATCGGGACAGGTGCCCACGAGCAGTACTTC. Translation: CASSIGTGAHEQYF.

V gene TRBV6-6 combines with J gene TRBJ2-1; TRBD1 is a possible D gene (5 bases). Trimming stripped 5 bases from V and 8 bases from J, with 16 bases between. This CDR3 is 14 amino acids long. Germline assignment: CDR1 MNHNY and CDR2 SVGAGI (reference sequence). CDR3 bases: TGTGCCAGCAGTCCAATGGGGCAAGGGTATGAGCAGTTCTTC. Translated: CASSPMGQGYEQFF.

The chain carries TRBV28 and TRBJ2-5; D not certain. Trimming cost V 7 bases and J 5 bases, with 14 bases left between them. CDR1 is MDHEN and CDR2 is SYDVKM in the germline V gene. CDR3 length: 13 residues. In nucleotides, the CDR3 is TGTGCCAGCAATACAGCCGCCGCGGAGACCCAGTACTTC. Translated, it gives CASNTAAAETQYF.

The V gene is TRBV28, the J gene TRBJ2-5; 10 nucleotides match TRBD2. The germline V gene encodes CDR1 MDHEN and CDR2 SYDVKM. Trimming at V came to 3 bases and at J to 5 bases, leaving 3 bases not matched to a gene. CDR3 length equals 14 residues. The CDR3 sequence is CASSFSGRRETQYF. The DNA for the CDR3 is TGTGCCAGCAGTTTTAGCGGGAGGAGGGAGACCCAGTACTTC.

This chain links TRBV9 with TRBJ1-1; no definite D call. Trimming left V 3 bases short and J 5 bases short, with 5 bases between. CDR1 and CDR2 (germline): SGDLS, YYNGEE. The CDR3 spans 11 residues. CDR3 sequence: CASSAGTEAFF. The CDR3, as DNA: TGTGCCAGCAGCGCCGGTACTGAAGCTTTCTTT.

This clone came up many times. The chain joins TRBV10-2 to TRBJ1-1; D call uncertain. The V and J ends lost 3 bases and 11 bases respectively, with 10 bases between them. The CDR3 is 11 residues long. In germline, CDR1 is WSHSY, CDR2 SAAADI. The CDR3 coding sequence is TGCGCCAGCAGTGACTCCGGTGGTGCTTTCTTT. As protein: CASSDSGGAFF.

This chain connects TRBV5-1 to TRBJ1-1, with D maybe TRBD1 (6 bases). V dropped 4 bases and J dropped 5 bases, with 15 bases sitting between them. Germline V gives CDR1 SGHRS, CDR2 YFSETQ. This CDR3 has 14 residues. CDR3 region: CASSPDGGRTEAFF. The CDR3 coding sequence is TGCGCCAGCAGCCCGGACGGGGGGCGGACTGAAGCTTTCTTT.

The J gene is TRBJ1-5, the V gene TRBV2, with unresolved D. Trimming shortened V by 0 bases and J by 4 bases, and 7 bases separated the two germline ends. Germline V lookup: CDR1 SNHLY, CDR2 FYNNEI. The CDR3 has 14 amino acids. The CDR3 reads CASSEAGGNQPQHF. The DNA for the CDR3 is TGTGCCAGCAGTGAAGCGGGCGGGAATCAGCCCCAGCATTTT.